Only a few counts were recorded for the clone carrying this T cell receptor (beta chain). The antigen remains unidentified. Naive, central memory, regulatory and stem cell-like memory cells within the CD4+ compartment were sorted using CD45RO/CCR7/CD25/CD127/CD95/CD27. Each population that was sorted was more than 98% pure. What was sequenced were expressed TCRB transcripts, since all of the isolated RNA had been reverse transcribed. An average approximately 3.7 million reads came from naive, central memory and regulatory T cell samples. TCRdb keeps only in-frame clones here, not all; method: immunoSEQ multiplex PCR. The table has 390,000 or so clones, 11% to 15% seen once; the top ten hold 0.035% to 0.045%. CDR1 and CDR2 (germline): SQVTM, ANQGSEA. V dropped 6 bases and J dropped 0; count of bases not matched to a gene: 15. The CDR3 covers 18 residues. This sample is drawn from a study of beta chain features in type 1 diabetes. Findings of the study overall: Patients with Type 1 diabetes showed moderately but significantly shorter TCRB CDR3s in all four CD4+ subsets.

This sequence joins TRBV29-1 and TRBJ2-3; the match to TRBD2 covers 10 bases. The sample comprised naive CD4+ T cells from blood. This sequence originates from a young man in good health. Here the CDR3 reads CSVASGRAESSSTDTQYF. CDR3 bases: TGCAGCGTGGCAAGCGGGAGGGCCGAATCCTCTAGCACAGATACGCAGTATTTT.